Below are 27 T cell receptor beta chains sequenced from a single sample in a study of T cells in Graves' hyperthyroidism and ophthalmopathy. TCR beta CDR3 region amplification was performed from RNA transcripts. The TCR CDR3 first-round RT-PCR relied on the HTBI primer set. Via MiXCR, TCRdb re-called the multiplex PCR reads, giving one row per CDR3 protein. Seen here are under 200,000 distinct CDR3 sequences, 9.4% observed once, and the top ten hold 22%. Sequencing was performed on blood. These receptor sequences come from a woman in her late teens or twenties with Graves' hyperthyroidism that later progressed to Graves' ophthalmopathy.

This clonotype was detected only a few times. This may come from a read error, since a much larger clone is one base off. Given the absence of the conserved phenylalanine or tryptophan at the CDR3 end, a read error is likely. The gene calls are TRBV7-9 and TRBJ1-1, with TRBD1 matching 8 bases. CDR1 is SEHNR, CDR2 FQNEAQ, per germline (reference sequence). CDR3 length: 14 amino acids. Trimming removed 5 bases from V and 3 bases from J; junction bases left unmatched: 5. CDR3 DNA sequence: TGTGCCAGCAGCCCCTCGACAGGGGACACTGAAGCTTTCTTA. Translating it yields CASSPSTGDTEAFL.

This clonotype was detected many times. The chain recombines TRBV18 with TRBJ2-4; 8 bases fit TRBD1. The CDR3 is made up of 15 amino acids. The germline CDR1 and CDR2 sequences are KGHSH and LQKENI. The V gene end was trimmed by 1 base and the J gene end by 1 base; junction bases not matched to a gene: 0. The CDR3, as DNA: TGTGCCAGCTCACCACGGGACAGGGCCAAAAACATTCAGTACTTC. Translation: CASSPRDRAKNIQYF.

This clonotype showed up many times. This sequence joins TRBV19 and TRBJ2-5, with 11 bases fitting TRBD2. The CDR3 covers 14 residues. V lost 6 bases and J lost 1; bases outside the gene matches: 1. The V gene's germline CDR1 is LNHDA and CDR2 SQIVND (reference sequence). CDR3 bases: TGTGCCAGTAGCGGACTAGCGGGCCAAGAGACCCAGTACTTC. It yields the protein CASSGLAGQETQYF.

This clonotype was seen at least ten times. V is TRBV6-5 and J is TRBJ1-5; 8 bases are shared with TRBD1. Per germline, CDR1 MNHEY and CDR2 SVGAGI. The CDR3 length is 18 residues. Unmatched junction bases numbered 18, after V lost 0 bases and J lost 11 bases. The CDR3 sequence: CASSYSNPTGAKITAQHF. The CDR3 coding sequence is TGTGCCAGCAGTTACTCGAACCCGACAGGGGCCAAAATCACGGCCCAGCATTTT.

There are many counts of this clonotype. This chain connects TRBV2 to TRBJ1-2; perhaps TRBD1 as D (6 bases). Germline values: CDR1 SNHLY, CDR2 FYNNEI. Trimming cost V 5 bases and J 7 bases, with 17 bases left between them. CDR3 size: 14 residues. Here the CDR3 reads CASSPVWGRGGYTF. The CDR3 nucleotides read TGTGCCAGCAGTCCCGTCTGGGGGCGGGGTGGCTACACCTTC. The variable domain in full, completed from reference TRBV2 and TRBJ1-2, reads EPEVTQTPSHQVTQMGQEVILRCVPISNHLYFYWYRQILGQKVEFLVSFYNNEISEKSEIFDDQFSVERPDGSNFTLKIRSTKLEDSAMYFCASSPVWGRGGYTFGSGTRLTVV.

The chain combines TRBV13 with TRBJ1-6; 10 nucleotides align to TRBD1. Germline assignment: CDR1 PRHDT and CDR2 FYEKMQ (reference sequence). CDR3 length equals 15 residues. J was trimmed by 11 bases and V by 4 bases; bases with no gene match: 8. This CDR3 is CASSSVGQGNPPLHF. CDR3 DNA: TGTGCCAGCAGCTCCGTGGGACAGGGGAACCCACCCCTCCACTTT.

There are many counts of this clonotype. The V and J genes are TRBV27 and TRBJ1-4, with TRBD1 as a possible D gene (5 bases). The V gene lost 5 bases and the J gene lost 3 bases, with 13 bases spanning the gap. The germline gives CDR1 MNHEY, CDR2 SMNVEV (reference sequence). This CDR3 is 15 amino acids long. The CDR3 region is CASSNQGDSNEKLFF. CDR3 coding DNA: TGTGCCAGCAGTAATCAGGGAGACTCTAATGAAAAACTGTTTTTT.

This clonotype was seen more than once but under ten times. CDR3 coding DNA: TGTGCCAGCAGACTTAATGCTGGAAACACCATATATTTT. Translated: CASRLNAGNTIYF. V gene TRBV3-1 combines with J gene TRBJ1-3; no reliable D call. The length of the CDR3 is 13 residues. Germline V CDR1 and CDR2: LGHDT, YNNKEL (reference sequence). Trimming removed 6 bases at V and 2 bases at J, with 8 bases between.

This clonotype showed up many times. The chain joins TRBV7-3 to TRBJ2-1, with D perhaps matching TRBD1 (6 bases). The V end was cut by 6 bases, the J end by 4 bases, with 16 bases between. The CDR3 is 15 amino acids. Germline V gives CDR1 SGHTA, CDR2 FQGTGA. CDR3 loop: CASSPDQGLYNEQFF. CDR3 in DNA: TGTGCCAGCAGTCCCGACCAGGGGCTTTACAATGAGCAGTTCTTC.

This clonotype was seen many times. This sequence joins TRBV20-1 and TRBJ2-7; TRBD2 matches 13 bases. Germline values: CDR1 DFQATT, CDR2 SNEGSKA (reference sequence). This CDR3 spans 14 amino acids. V lost 5 bases, J lost 3 bases, and 4 bases stayed unmatched. The chain's CDR3 is CSAGRTSGGYEQYF. The CDR3 DNA is TGCAGTGCTGGCCGGACTAGCGGGGGCTACGAGCAGTACTTC.

This clonotype was picked up many times. The rearrangement links TRBV19 to TRBJ2-7; TRBD1 aligns across 7 bases. This CDR3 spans 14 amino acids. The V gene's germline CDR1 is LNHDA and CDR2 SQIVND (reference sequence). J was trimmed by 1 base and V by 4 bases; bases with no gene match: 4. CDR3 sequence reads: CASSKKTGSYEQYF. As DNA, the CDR3 is TGTGCCAGTAGTAAAAAGACAGGGTCCTACGAGCAGTACTTC.

This clonotype was picked up a small number of times. The V call is TRBV7-9, the J call TRBJ2-1, with 9 bases identical to TRBD1. The CDR3 length is 14 residues. After removal of 5 bases from V and 8 bases from J, the junction contained 7 bases not matched to a gene. Germline CDR1 is SEHNR and CDR2 is FQNEAQ (reference sequence). CDR3 in DNA: TGTGCCAGCAGCCTCAGGACAGGGGAGGATGAGCAGTTCTTC. Translation gives CASSLRTGEDEQFF.

The chain recombines TRBV19 with TRBJ1-3; D might be TRBD1 (6 bases). Germline V lookup: CDR1 LNHDA, CDR2 SQIVND (reference sequence). The germline V and J ends were trimmed by 7 bases and 7 bases, with 17 bases remaining between them. The CDR3 sequence is 14 residues long. Here the CDR3 reads CASTDDHRVNTIYF. CDR3 coding DNA: TGTGCCAGTACCGACGATCACAGGGTGAACACCATATATTTT.

This clonotype was counted at least ten times. The rearrangement uses TRBV9 and TRBJ1-1, with D perhaps TRBD1 (6 bases). CDR3 length: 15 residues. Trimming left V 4 bases short and J 1 base short, with 14 bases between. Germline CDR1 is SGDLS and CDR2 is YYNGEE. For the CDR3, the DNA is TGTGCCAGCAGCTCTTCAGGGGCGGGGAACACTGAAGCTTTCTTT. Translated: CASSSSGAGNTEAFF.

In its sample, this clonotype was seen many times. J is TRBJ2-3 and V is TRBV24-1; the match to TRBD2 covers 8 bases. Per germline, CDR1 KGHDR and CDR2 SFDVKD. The CDR3 extends over 13 amino acids. The V gene end was trimmed by 2 bases and the J gene end by 10 bases; junction bases not matched to a gene: 4. Here the CDR3 DNA reads TGTGCCACCAGTGATTCGGGACTAGGTTCGCAGTATTTT. It codes for CATSDSGLGSQYF.

In this sample, this clonotype turned up many times. V is TRBV7-8 and J is TRBJ2-7; the D is unclear. Germline CDR1 is SGHVS and CDR2 is FQNEAQ. The CDR3 totals 13 residues. The V end was cut by 2 bases, the J end by 0 bases, with 5 bases between. The CDR3 bases are TGTGCCAGCAGCTTAAAAAGCTCCTACGAGCAGTACTTC. Translation: CASSLKSSYEQYF.

This clonotype was seen ten or more times. CDR3 protein: CSVRTLGTGELFF. CDR3 nucleotides: TGCAGCGTCCGGACCCTGGGTACCGGGGAGCTGTTTTTT. The chain is built from TRBV29-1 and TRBJ2-2; no clear D gene. V lost 6 bases and J 5 bases, leaving 13 bases between the germline ends. CDR1 and CDR2 (germline): SQVTM, ANQGSEA. The CDR3 extends over 13 amino acids.

The CDR3 nucleotides read TGTGCCAGCAGCTCGGGACGGAGCTACGAGCAGTACTTC. Its protein product is CASSSGRSYEQYF. The genes are TRBV5-6 and TRBJ2-7; D tentatively reads TRBD1 or TRBD2 (5 bases each). CDR1 and CDR2 (germline): SGHDT, YYEEEE. The CDR3 sequence is 13 residues long. V was pared by 3 bases and J by 3 bases, with 10 bases between. The full variable domain, its missing parts supplied by reference TRBV5-6 and TRBJ2-7, is DAGVTQSPTHLIKTRGQQVTLRCSPKSGHDTVSWYQQALGQGPQFIFQYYEEEERQRGNFPDRFSGHQFPNYSSELNVNALLLGDSALYLCASSSGRSYEQYFGPGTRLTVT.

This clonotype was seen many times. The V call is TRBV27, the J call TRBJ2-7, with TRBD1 matching 7 bases. Per the germline V gene, CDR1 is MNHEY and CDR2 is SMNVEV (reference sequence). The V gene end was trimmed by 3 bases and the J gene end by 6 bases; junction bases not matched to a gene: 8. The CDR3 has 14 residues. CDR3 in amino acids: CASSLANRGGEQYF. As DNA, the CDR3 is TGTGCCAGCAGTTTGGCCAACAGGGGTGGCGAGCAGTACTTC.

This clonotype has ten or more counts. The chain has TRBV27 and TRBJ1-1, with D maybe TRBD1 (6 bases). This CDR3 is built from 14 residues. Per the germline V gene, CDR1 is MNHEY and CDR2 is SMNVEV (reference sequence). Trimming removed 6 bases at V and 1 base at J, with 12 bases between. The CDR3: CASRRTTGNTEAFF. CDR3 nucleotides: TGTGCCAGCAGACGTACGACAGGGAACACTGAAGCTTTCTTT.

The V and J genes are TRBV12-5 and TRBJ2-1; D is perhaps TRBD1 (6 bases). This CDR3 has 12 residues. Germline loops: CDR1 LGHNT, CDR2 FRNRAP. Trimming left V 5 bases short and J 9 bases short, with 11 bases between. The chain's CDR3 is CASGTTGSEQFF. DNA of the CDR3: TGTGCTAGTGGTACCACAGGGAGTGAGCAGTTCTTC.

Many counts were recorded for this clonotype. J is TRBJ2-3 and V is TRBV24-1, with 7 bases aligning to TRBD2. The germline V gene has CDR1 KGHDR and CDR2 SFDVKD. The ends lost 3 bases at V and 4 bases at J; junction bases unmatched: 6. The CDR3 length is 15 residues. CDR3 DNA: TGTGCCACCAGTGATCGACTAGCATCCCCAGATACGCAGTATTTT. Protein product: CATSDRLASPDTQYF.

The sample holds many counts of this clonotype. This chain links TRBV12-3 or TRBV12-4 with TRBJ1-1; TRBD1 aligns across 7 bases. After removal of 3 bases from V and 6 bases from J, the junction contained 4 bases not matched to a gene. The CDR3 sequence is 13 residues long. In DNA, the CDR3 is TGTGCCAGCAGTTTTGGACAGGCCTCTGAAGCTTTCTTT. It encodes CASSFGQASEAFF.

This clonotype was counted at least ten times. The gene calls are TRBV20-1 and TRBJ2-3; 8 bases fit TRBD2. Germline CDR1 is DFQATT and CDR2 is SNEGSKA (reference sequence). Unmatched junction bases numbered 8, after V lost 0 bases and J lost 6 bases. This CDR3 is 15 amino acids long. CDR3 DNA: TGCAGTGCTAGAGATCTAAGCGGGAGACTCGATACGCAGTATTTT. Its translation is CSARDLSGRLDTQYF.

Note on this clonotype: One base away lies a much larger clone, so this may be a sequencing read error. V usage is TRBV12-3 or TRBV12-4 and J usage is TRBJ2-7; tentatively, D is TRBD1 (5 bases). The CDR3 spans 16 residues. The CDR3 spells CASSSNLRVSLYERYF. The CDR3 region has the DNA TGTGCCAGCAGTTCGAATCTCAGGGTTTCGCTCTACGAGCGGTACTTC.

J is TRBJ2-1 and V is TRBV7-9; 8 bases are a match to TRBD1. The CDR3 is 15 residues long. Germline V gene data show CDR1 as SEHNR and CDR2 as FQNEAQ (reference sequence). V was pared by 4 bases and J by 5 bases, with 7 bases of the junction left unmatched. In DNA, the CDR3 is TGTGCCAGCAGCTCCCGTCAGGGGGCCAACAATGAGCAGTTCTTC. This gives the protein CASSSRQGANNEQFF.

The chain couples TRBV28 to TRBJ2-5; perhaps TRBD1 as D (6 bases). The CDR3 runs 13 residues. Trimming removed 7 bases at V and 2 bases at J, with 11 bases between. The germline gives CDR1 MDHEN, CDR2 SYDVKM. The CDR3 bases are TGTGCCAGCACCGAGGACAGACAAGAGACCCAGTACTTC. Its translation: CASTEDRQETQYF.